This T cell receptor beta chain was sequenced for a study of shared clonotypes between healthy human individuals. Study findings and constraints: Collection of samples was limited to blood; tissue repertoires likely differ. Naive CD4 clonotype sharing across several donors was around 5%. Generation probabilities of non-shared clonotypes were lower (relative to those shared by all four donors).

At a deep level, the assay was run. Clones were sequenced by immunoSEQ multiplex PCR, and TCRdb holds only the in-frame ones, with some missing. The table lists about 2 million clones, 85% to 95% of them singletons, with 0.1% to 0.15% in the top ten. As regards this clone: Its antigen is unknown.

CDR1 is SEHNR and CDR2 is FQNEAQ in the germline V gene (reference sequence). Germline trimming cut 5 bases from V and 3 bases from J; bases unmatched to any gene: 11. This CDR3 contains 16 residues. Material for sequencing was naive CD4+ T cells sorted from blood. Subset: CD45RA+ positively selected. The gene calls are TRBV7-9 and TRBJ2-5, with 8 nucleotides matching TRBD1. This receptor was obtained from a man aged 18 to 30 in good health. CDR3 in DNA: TGTGCCAGCAGCATAACAGGGACAGGAGTCAAAGAGACCCAGTACTTC. This gives the protein CASSITGTGVKETQYF. The whole variable domain, filled in from reference TRBV7-9 and TRBJ2-5, reads DTGVSQNPRHKITKRGQNVTFRCDPISEHNRLYWYRQTLGQGPEFLTYFQNEAQLEKSRLLSDRFSAERPKGSFSTLEIQRTEQGDSAMYLCASSITGTGVKETQYFGPGTRLLVL.